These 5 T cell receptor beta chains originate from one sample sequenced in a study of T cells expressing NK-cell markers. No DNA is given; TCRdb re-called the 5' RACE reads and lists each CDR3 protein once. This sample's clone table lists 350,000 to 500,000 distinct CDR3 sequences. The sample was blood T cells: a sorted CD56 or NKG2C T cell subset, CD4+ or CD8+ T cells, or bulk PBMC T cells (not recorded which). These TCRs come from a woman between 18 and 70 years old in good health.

The chain's CDR3 is CASSPASGHNEQFF. This chain connects TRBV5-1 to TRBJ2-1; TCRdb's assignment of TRBD2 cannot be checked, as there is no DNA. CDR3 length: 14 residues. CDR1 and CDR2 from the germline V gene are SGHRS and YFSETQ.

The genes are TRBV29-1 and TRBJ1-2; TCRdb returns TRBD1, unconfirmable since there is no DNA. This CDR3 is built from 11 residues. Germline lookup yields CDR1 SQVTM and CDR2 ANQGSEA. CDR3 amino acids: CSVTGAYGYTF.

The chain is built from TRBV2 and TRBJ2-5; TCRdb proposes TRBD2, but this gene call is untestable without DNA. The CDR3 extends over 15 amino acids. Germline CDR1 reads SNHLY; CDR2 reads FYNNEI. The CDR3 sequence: CASSPRGWSEETQYF.

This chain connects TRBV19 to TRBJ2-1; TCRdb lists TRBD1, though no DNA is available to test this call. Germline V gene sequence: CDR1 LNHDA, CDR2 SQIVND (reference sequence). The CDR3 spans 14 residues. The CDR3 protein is CASRTGGAGGEQFF.

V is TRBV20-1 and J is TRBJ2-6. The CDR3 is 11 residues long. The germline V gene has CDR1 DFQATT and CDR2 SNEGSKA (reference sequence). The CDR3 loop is CSASGANVLTF.